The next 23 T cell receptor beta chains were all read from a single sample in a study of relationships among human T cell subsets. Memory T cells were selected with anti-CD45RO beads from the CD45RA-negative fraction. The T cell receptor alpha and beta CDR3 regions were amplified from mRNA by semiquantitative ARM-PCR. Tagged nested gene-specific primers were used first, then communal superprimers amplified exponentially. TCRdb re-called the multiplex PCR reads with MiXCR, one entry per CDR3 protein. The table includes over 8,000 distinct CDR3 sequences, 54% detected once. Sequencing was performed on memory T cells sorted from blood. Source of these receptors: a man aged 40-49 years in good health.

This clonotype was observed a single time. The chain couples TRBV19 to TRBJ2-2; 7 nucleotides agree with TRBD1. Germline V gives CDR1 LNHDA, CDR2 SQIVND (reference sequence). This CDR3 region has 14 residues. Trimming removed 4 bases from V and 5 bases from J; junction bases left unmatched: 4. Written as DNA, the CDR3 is TGTGCCAGTAGTACGACAGGGCGGACCGGGGAGCTGTTTTTT. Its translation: CASSTTGRTGELFF.

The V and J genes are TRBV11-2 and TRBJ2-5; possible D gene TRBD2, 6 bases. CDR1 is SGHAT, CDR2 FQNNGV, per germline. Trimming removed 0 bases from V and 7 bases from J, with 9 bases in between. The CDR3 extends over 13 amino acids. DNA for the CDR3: TGTGCCAGCAGCTTAGACGGGCGGGGGACCCAGTACTTC. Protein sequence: CASSLDGRGTQYF.

Here the CDR3 DNA reads TGCAGTGCTAGAGATCTGGAGACAGGGAATTCACCCCTCCACTTT. Its translation is CSARDLETGNSPLHF. The V call is TRBV20-1, the J call TRBJ1-6; 7 bases agree with TRBD1. J lost 7 bases, V lost 0 bases, and 6 bases had no gene match. This CDR3 is built from 15 residues. In germline, CDR1 is DFQATT, CDR2 SNEGSKA (reference sequence).

As DNA, the CDR3 is TGCAGTGCTAGAGATTCGGGGAGACTCCCTAACAATGAGCAGTTCTTC. This gives the protein CSARDSGRLPNNEQFF. The rearrangement uses TRBV20-1 and TRBJ2-1; maybe TRBD2 (5 bases). The CDR3 loop spans 16 amino acids. The germline V gene has CDR1 DFQATT and CDR2 SNEGSKA (reference sequence). Trimming cost V 0 bases and J 5 bases, with 17 bases left between them.

This CDR3 is CSTGFGPLQETQYF. CDR3 nucleotides: TGCAGTACAGGGTTCGGGCCACTCCAAGAGACCCAGTACTTC. The chain uses TRBV20-1 and TRBJ2-5, with D perhaps matching TRBD1 (6 bases). Trimming left V 8 bases short and J 1 base short, with 17 bases between. Germline CDR1 and CDR2: DFQATT and SNEGSKA (reference sequence). The CDR3 covers 14 residues.

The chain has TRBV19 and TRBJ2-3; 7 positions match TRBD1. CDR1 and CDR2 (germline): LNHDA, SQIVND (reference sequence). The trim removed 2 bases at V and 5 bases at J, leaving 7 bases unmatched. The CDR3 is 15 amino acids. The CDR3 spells CASSIRGQIQDTQYF. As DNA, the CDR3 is TGTGCCAGTAGTATAAGGGGACAGATTCAAGATACGCAGTATTTT. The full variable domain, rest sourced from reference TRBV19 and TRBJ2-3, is DGGITQSPKYLFRKEGQNVTLSCEQNLNHDAMYWYRQDPGQGLRLIYYSQIVNDFQKGDIAEGYSVSREKKESFPLTVTSAQKNPTAFYLCASSIRGQIQDTQYFGPGTRLTVL.

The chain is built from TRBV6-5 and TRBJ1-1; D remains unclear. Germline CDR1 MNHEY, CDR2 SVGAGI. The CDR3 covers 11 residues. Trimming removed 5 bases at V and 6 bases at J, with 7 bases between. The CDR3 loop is CASSPVPEAFF. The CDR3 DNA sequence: TGTGCCAGCAGTCCTGTCCCTGAAGCTTTCTTT.

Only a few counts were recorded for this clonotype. This chain's CDR3 is CSRLGGGELGETQYF. Here the CDR3 DNA reads TGCAGCCGACTCGGTGGGGGCGAGTTAGGAGAGACCCAGTACTTC. The V gene is TRBV29-1, the J gene TRBJ2-5; the D gene is possibly TRBD1 (6 bases). CDR3 length equals 15 residues. Germline V lookup: CDR1 SQVTM, CDR2 ANQGSEA. V lost 8 bases and J lost 4, with 23 bases in between.

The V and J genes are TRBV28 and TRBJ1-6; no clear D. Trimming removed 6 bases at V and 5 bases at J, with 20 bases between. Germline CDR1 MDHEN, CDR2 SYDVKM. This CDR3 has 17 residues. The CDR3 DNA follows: TGTGCCAGCAGAAAGAGACCCAGGCTCGCGGATAATTCACCCCTCCACTTT. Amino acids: CASRKRPRLADNSPLHF. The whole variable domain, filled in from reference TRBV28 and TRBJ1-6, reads DVKVTQSSRYLVKRTGEKVFLECVQDMDHENMFWYRQDPGLGLRLIYFSYDVKMKEKGDIPEGYSVSREKKERFSLILESASTNQTSMYLCASRKRPRLADNSPLHFGNGTRLTVT.

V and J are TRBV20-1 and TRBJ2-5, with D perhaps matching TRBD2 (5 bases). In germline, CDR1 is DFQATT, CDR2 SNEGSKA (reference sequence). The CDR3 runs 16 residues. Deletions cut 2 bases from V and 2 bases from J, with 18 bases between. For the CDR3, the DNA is TGCAGTGCTAGACAATGGGCGGGCGTAAGACAAGAGACCCAGTACTTC. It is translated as CSARQWAGVRQETQYF.

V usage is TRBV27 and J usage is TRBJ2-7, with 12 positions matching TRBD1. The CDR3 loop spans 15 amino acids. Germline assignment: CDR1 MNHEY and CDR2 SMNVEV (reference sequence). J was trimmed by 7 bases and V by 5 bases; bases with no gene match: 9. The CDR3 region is CASSPRDRGRGEQYF. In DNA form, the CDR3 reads TGTGCCAGCAGTCCCCGGGACAGGGGGCGCGGGGAGCAGTACTTC.

In DNA form, the CDR3 reads TGCAGTGCTCGGGACAGGGAGGAGGCCCAGCATTTT. Encoded protein: CSARDREEAQHF. The chain joins TRBV20-1 to TRBJ1-5; 9 nucleotides match TRBD1. Germline CDR1 and CDR2: DFQATT and SNEGSKA (reference sequence). The CDR3 runs to 12 residues. V trimming: 5 bases; J trimming: 11 bases; junction bases outside the gene matches: 7.

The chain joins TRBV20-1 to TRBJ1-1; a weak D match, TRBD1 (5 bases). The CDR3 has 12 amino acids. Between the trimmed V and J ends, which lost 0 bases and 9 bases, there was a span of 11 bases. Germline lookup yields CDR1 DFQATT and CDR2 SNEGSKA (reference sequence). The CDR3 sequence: CSAREETAQAFF. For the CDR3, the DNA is TGCAGTGCTAGAGAGGAGACAGCTCAAGCTTTCTTT.

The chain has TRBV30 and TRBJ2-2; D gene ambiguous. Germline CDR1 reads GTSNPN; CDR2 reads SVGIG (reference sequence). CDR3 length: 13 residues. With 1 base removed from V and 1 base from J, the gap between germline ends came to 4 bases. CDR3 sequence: CAWSGENTGELFF. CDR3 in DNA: TGTGCCTGGAGTGGGGAGAACACCGGGGAGCTGTTTTTT.

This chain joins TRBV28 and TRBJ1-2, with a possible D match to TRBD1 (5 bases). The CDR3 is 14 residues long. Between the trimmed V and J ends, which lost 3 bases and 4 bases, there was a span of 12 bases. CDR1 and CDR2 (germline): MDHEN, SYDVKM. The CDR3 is CASSFNQGGYGYTF. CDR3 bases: TGTGCCAGCAGTTTTAACCAGGGCGGCTATGGCTACACCTTC.

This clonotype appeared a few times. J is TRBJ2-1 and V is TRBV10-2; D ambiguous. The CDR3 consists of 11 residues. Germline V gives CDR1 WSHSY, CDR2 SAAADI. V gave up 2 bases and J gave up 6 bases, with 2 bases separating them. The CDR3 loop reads CASSEVNEQFF. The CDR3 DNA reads TGCGCCAGCAGTGAGGTCAATGAGCAGTTCTTC.

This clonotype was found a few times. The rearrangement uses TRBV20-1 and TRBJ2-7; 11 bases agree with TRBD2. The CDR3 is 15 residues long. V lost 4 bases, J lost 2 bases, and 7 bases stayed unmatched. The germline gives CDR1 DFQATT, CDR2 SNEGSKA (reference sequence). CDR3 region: CSANPGTSGTYEQYF. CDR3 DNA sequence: TGCAGTGCTAACCCTGGGACTAGCGGAACCTACGAGCAGTACTTC.

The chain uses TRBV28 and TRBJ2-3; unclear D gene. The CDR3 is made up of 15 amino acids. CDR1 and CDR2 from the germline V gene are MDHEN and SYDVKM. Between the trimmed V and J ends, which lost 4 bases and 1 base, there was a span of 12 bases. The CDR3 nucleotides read TGTGCCAGCAGTTCCGATGTTAAGGGCACAGATACGCAGTATTTT. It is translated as CASSSDVKGTDTQYF.

The CDR3 DNA follows: TGTGCCAGCAGTCGCAGGAGGGTCGAGGATGAAAAACTGTTTTTT. Its translation: CASSRRRVEDEKLFF. The V gene is TRBV5-8, the J gene TRBJ1-4; D uncertain. Germline CDR1 is SGHTS and CDR2 is YDEGEE. Trimming pared 5 bases from V and 6 bases from J, leaving 17 bases between. CDR3 size: 15 residues.

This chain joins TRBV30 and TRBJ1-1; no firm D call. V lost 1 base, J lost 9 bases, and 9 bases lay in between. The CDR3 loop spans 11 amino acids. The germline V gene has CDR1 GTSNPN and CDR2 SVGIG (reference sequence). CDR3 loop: CAWSASRKAFF. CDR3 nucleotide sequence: TGTGCCTGGAGTGCCTCGCGGAAAGCTTTCTTT.

CDR3 loop: CASSMPSVGYGYTF. The CDR3 DNA reads TGTGCCAGTAGTATGCCGAGCGTAGGGTATGGCTACACCTTC. The chain employs TRBV19 and TRBJ1-2; D gene ambiguous. This CDR3 contains 14 residues. The germline CDR1 and CDR2 sequences are LNHDA and SQIVND (reference sequence). Between the trimmed V and J ends, which lost 3 bases and 5 bases, there was a span of 13 bases.

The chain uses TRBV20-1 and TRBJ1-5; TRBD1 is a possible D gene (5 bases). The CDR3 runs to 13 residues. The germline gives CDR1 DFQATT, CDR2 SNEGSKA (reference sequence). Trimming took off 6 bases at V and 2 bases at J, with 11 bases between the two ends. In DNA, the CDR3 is TGCAGTGCCATTGGGGCACGCAATCAGCCCCAGCATTTT. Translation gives CSAIGARNQPQHF.

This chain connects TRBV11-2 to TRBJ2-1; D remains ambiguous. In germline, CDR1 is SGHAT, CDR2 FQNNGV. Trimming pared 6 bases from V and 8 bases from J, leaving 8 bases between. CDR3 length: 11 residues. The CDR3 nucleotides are TGTGCCAGCAGAGCCCTCGATGAGCAGTTCTTC. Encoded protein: CASRALDEQFF.